This TCR beta chain was observed in a study of T cell repertoires in cytomegalovirus infection. Study at large: Both a matching HLA type and CMV infection were indicated by public TCR beta signatures.

TCRdb recomputed calls from the reads with MiXCR, one row per CDR3 protein. This table holds some 920,000 distinct CDR3 sequences, roughly 30% found once. On this clonotype itself: Its matching antigen is unknown. One junction end disagrees with the germline gene, perhaps due to a read error.

The CDR3 contains 19 residues. Germline values: CDR1 KGHSH, CDR2 LQKENI. The starting material was cultured CD8+ T cells from PBMCs, obtained from culture after CMV antigen stimulation. V and J are TRBV18 and TRBJ1-2; the match to TRBD1 covers 9 bases. The receptor's source is a human donor in good health (CMV status not recorded). Some clones in this sample may be carry-over from other donors' samples. The CDR3 nucleotides are TGTGCCAACTCACCGACCCGGGACAGGGTGAAGGAGCTTCTCGATGGCTACACCTTC. Its translation: CANSPTRDRVKELLDGYTF.